The text below deals with one TCR beta chain. Per the original data handling: Reference gene primer amplification gave estimated nucleated cell counts. The data were produced by immunoSEQ multiplex PCR, yet TCRdb's version contains in-frame clones alone and is incomplete. The V and J calls and the clone size are those of that table, but D and trimming were determined from the DNA. In the table there are about 300,000 clones, about 86% of which are singletons. The sample belongs to a study of blood T cell repertoires in COVID-19. Study information: Samples taken during acute and convalescent COVID-19 were collected in the United States, Italy and Spain. T cells, B-cell-depleted T cells, or PBMCs supplied cDNA or gDNA.

The junction had 7 bases not matched to a gene; V was cut back by 7 bases and J by 6 bases. CDR3 length: 14 amino acids. Per germline, CDR1 MNHEY and CDR2 SVGAGI. This clonotype was sampled from a woman aged 45-59 years with acute or convalescent COVID-19. The chain has TRBV6-5 and TRBJ2-1, with 9 nucleotides matching TRBD1. Sequencing was carried out using peripheral blood. The CDR3 loop reads CASKPGQGRNEQFF. As DNA, the CDR3 is TGTGCCAGCAAACCGGGACAGGGTCGCAATGAGCAGTTCTTC.